The T cell receptor beta chain under discussion was sequenced for a study of T cells in Graves' hyperthyroidism and ophthalmopathy. Study-wide points: Expanded thyroid clonotypes (above 0.001) were mostly also found in blood.

Participants, patients aged 18 to 65, had newly diagnosed hyperthyroidism with a duration under 2 months. Fresh peripheral blood, 8 to 10 ml, was the source of the PBMCs. Amplification targeted TCR beta CDR3 regions from RNA transcripts. TCR CDR3 underwent first-round RT-PCR with the HTBI primer set. TCRdb reanalysed the multiplex PCR reads using MiXCR and keeps one entry per CDR3 protein. The sample includes some 180,000 distinct CDR3 sequences, roughly a sixth seen only once; the top ten take approximately 56%. The CDR3 is 15 residues long. The germline V and J ends were trimmed by 5 bases and 6 bases, with 21 bases remaining between them. CDR1 DFQATT and CDR2 SNEGSKA come from the germline V gene (reference sequence). This clonotype was observed at least ten times. Its specificity is not known.

The chain recombines TRBV20-1 with TRBJ2-3; D might be TRBD1 or TRBD2, each matching 5 bases. The receptor was derived from a woman between 50 and 59 years old with Graves' hyperthyroidism. The sample was blood. CDR3 in DNA: TGCAGTGCTCTTCGTCCCGGGACCCTCGTCGATACGCAGTATTTT. Translated, it gives CSALRPGTLVDTQYF.